The 14 T cell receptor beta chains in this list originate from one sample, sequenced in a study of shared clonotypes between healthy human individuals. TCRdb's table, derived via immunoSEQ multiplex PCR, lists solely in-frame clones and lacks some. The sample carries a few million clones, around 93% recorded once. Sequencing was done on a sample of naive CD4+ T cells from PBMCs. The subset was: CD45RA+ positively selected. Source of these receptors: a man aged 18-30 years in good health. Some clones in this sample may be carry-over from other donors' samples.

This chain connects TRBV4-2 to TRBJ1-2; no definite D call. The V end lost 0 bases, the J end lost 7 bases, and 24 bases lay between the germline ends. CDR3 length: 18 residues. Germline V CDR1 and CDR2: LGHNA, YNFKEQ. The CDR3 is CASSQDSQKVRAWGGYTF. CDR3 nucleotide sequence: TGTGCCAGCAGCCAAGATAGCCAAAAGGTCAGAGCTTGGGGTGGCTACACCTTC.

The V gene is TRBV6-6, the J gene TRBJ1-3; D unclear. This CDR3 has 15 amino acids. V was shortened by 2 bases and J by 4 bases, with 12 bases between the two germline ends. The germline V gene encodes CDR1 MNHNY and CDR2 SVGAGI (reference sequence). CDR3 sequence (DNA): TGTGCCAGCAGTTACCTGGGGTCAGACGGAAACACCATATATTTT. This encodes CASSYLGSDGNTIYF.

This sequence joins TRBV28 and TRBJ1-3; 7 bases line up with TRBD1. The CDR3 is made up of 16 amino acids. CDR1 and CDR2 from the germline V gene are MDHEN and SYDVKM. The ends lost 5 bases at V and 0 bases at J; junction bases unmatched: 7. CDR3 region: CASSRTDRVSGNTIYF. CDR3 in DNA: TGTGCCAGCAGTCGGACAGACAGGGTCTCTGGAAACACCATATATTTT.

The chain uses TRBV11-3 and TRBJ2-2; TRBD1 matches at 10 bases. The junction had 8 bases not matched to a gene; V was cut back by 7 bases and J by 6 bases. Germline V gene data show CDR1 as SGHNT and CDR2 as YENEEA. This CDR3 is built from 15 residues. The CDR3 region is CASTLDRGISGELFF. In DNA, the CDR3 is TGTGCCAGCACCCTGGACAGGGGGATCTCCGGGGAGCTGTTTTTT.

The V call is TRBV10-2, the J call TRBJ1-2, with D perhaps TRBD1 (5 bases). CDR1 is WSHSY, CDR2 SAAADI, per germline. V was shortened by 6 bases and J by 5 bases, with 16 bases between the two germline ends. The CDR3 totals 14 residues. CDR3 sequence reads: CASSGTGTAYGYTF. DNA for the CDR3: TGCGCCAGCAGCGGTACCGGGACGGCATATGGCTACACCTTC.

The rearrangement joins TRBV10-3 to TRBJ1-2; D remains ambiguous. Trimming stripped 0 bases from V and 3 bases from J, with 5 bases between. The CDR3 extends over 13 amino acids. Germline V CDR1 and CDR2: ENHRY, SYGVKD. This CDR3 is CAISESQDYGYTF. CDR3 in DNA: TGTGCCATCAGTGAGTCGCAGGACTATGGCTACACCTTC.

The rearrangement uses TRBV11-3 and TRBJ2-2; weak D call: TRBD1 (5 bases). The CDR3 has 14 residues. V gave up 5 bases and J gave up 6 bases, with 13 bases separating them. CDR1 SGHNT and CDR2 YENEEA come from the germline V gene. The CDR3 DNA is TGTGCCAGCAGCGCCTGGACACAGTCCGGGGAGCTGTTTTTT. It yields the protein CASSAWTQSGELFF.

The chain recombines TRBV29-1 with TRBJ1-1; no firm D call. Trimming stripped 7 bases from V and 1 base from J, with 13 bases between. Germline values: CDR1 SQVTM, CDR2 ANQGSEA. The CDR3 runs to 13 residues. The CDR3 spells CSAPNKGNTEAFF. CDR3 nucleotide sequence: TGCAGCGCCCCCAACAAGGGGAACACTGAAGCTTTCTTT.

The V gene is TRBV7-9, the J gene TRBJ2-1; possible D gene TRBD1, 6 bases. Germline lookup yields CDR1 SEHNR and CDR2 FQNEAQ (reference sequence). Trimming took 6 bases from V and 5 from J, leaving 14 bases between them. The CDR3 runs to 14 residues. This CDR3 reads CASRLMTGHNEQFF. CDR3 nucleotides: TGTGCCAGCAGGCTCATGACAGGACACAATGAGCAGTTCTTC.

This chain joins TRBV5-1 and TRBJ1-2; 7 bases are a match to TRBD1. Germline lookup yields CDR1 SGHRS and CDR2 YFSETQ. The V gene end was trimmed by 4 bases and the J gene end by 1 base; junction bases not matched to a gene: 16. The CDR3 sequence is 18 residues long. The CDR3 here is CASSLWGGPGQRNYGYTF. In DNA, the CDR3 is TGCGCCAGCAGCCTCTGGGGAGGTCCGGGACAGCGTAACTATGGCTACACCTTC. Supplemented by reference TRBV5-1 and TRBJ1-2, the full variable domain reads KAGVTQTPRYLIKTRGQQVTLSCSPISGHRSVSWYQQTPGQGLQFLFEYFSETQRNKGNFPGRFSGRQFSNSRSEMNVSTLELGDSALYLCASSLWGGPGQRNYGYTFGSGTRLTVV.

The chain combines TRBV7-2 with TRBJ1-4, with D perhaps TRBD1 (6 bases). Germline assignment: CDR1 SGHTA and CDR2 FQGNSA. The CDR3 has 18 residues. The ends were cut back, 0 bases at V and 3 bases at J, with 17 bases in the middle. CDR3 nucleotides: TGTGCCAGCAGCTTAGCGCTTACGGCACAGGGCGCTAATGAAAAACTGTTTTTT. Its translation is CASSLALTAQGANEKLFF.

This sequence joins TRBV28 and TRBJ2-1; 10 bases are a match to TRBD1. Trimming removed 4 bases from V and 7 bases from J; junction bases left unmatched: 4. Germline V gives CDR1 MDHEN, CDR2 SYDVKM. CDR3 length equals 14 residues. In DNA form, the CDR3 reads TGTGCCAGCAGTTCACCGGGACAGGGGAATGAGCAGTTCTTC. Residues: CASSSPGQGNEQFF.

The J gene is TRBJ2-5, the V gene TRBV7-9, with TRBD2 matching 11 bases. The V and J ends lost 3 bases and 11 bases, in that order; junction bases with no gene match: 11. The CDR3 runs 15 residues. From germline, CDR1 is SEHNR and CDR2 FQNEAQ (reference sequence). CDR3 in amino acids: CASSFFLAGGQEQYF. The DNA of the CDR3 is TGTGCCAGCAGCTTCTTCCTAGCGGGAGGTCAAGAGCAGTACTTC.

The genes are TRBV4-1 and TRBJ2-3; 8 nucleotides align to TRBD1. V shed 4 bases, J shed 1 base, and the junction held 4 bases outside the gene matches. CDR1 and CDR2 from the germline V gene are MGHRA and YSYEKL. This CDR3 comprises 15 residues. In nucleotides, the CDR3 is TGCGCCAGCAGCCTGACAGGGGCACGCACAGATACGCAGTATTTT. Protein product: CASSLTGARTDTQYF.